Presented here are 22 T cell receptor beta chains from one specimen sequenced in a study of blood T cell repertoires in COVID-19. Using immunoSEQ multiplex PCR, the repertoire was profiled, and TCRdb retains in-frame clones only, with some absent. In the table there are over 150,000 clones, roughly 87% of which are singletons. Sequenced material: peripheral blood. The receptors come from a woman aged 55-70 years who had recovered from COVID-19.

This sequence joins TRBV6-2 or TRBV6-3 and TRBJ2-5; D is perhaps TRBD2 (6 bases). The germline V gene has CDR1 MNHEY and CDR2 SVGEGT. CDR3 length: 21 amino acids. Trimming cost V 4 bases and J 5 bases, with 35 bases left between them. CDR3 region: CASSSSPYTAIAAPPTETQYF. The CDR3, as DNA: TGTGCCAGCAGTTCCAGCCCCTATACTGCGATAGCGGCACCACCTACCGAGACCCAGTACTTC.

This chain connects TRBV9 to TRBJ2-2, with D unresolved. The CDR3 extends over 16 amino acids. Trimming removed 0 bases at V and 1 base at J, with 10 bases between. Germline assignment: CDR1 SGDLS and CDR2 YYNGEE. CDR3 amino acids: CASSVVDSRNTGELFF. The CDR3 nucleotides read TGTGCCAGCAGCGTAGTGGATAGCCGGAACACCGGGGAGCTGTTTTTT.

The chain couples TRBV11-2 to TRBJ1-2; a possible D gene is TRBD1 (5 bases). V was cut by 1 base and J by 5 bases, with 11 bases left in between. CDR3 length equals 14 residues. The germline V gene encodes CDR1 SGHAT and CDR2 FQNNGV. The CDR3 region has the DNA TGTGCCAGCAGCTTAGGGCCAGGGTTGTATGGCTACACCTTC. It is translated as CASSLGPGLYGYTF.

The V and J genes are TRBV28 and TRBJ1-5; D not certain. The V and J ends lost 0 bases and 0 bases respectively, with 12 bases between them. Germline V gene lookup returns CDR1 MDHEN and CDR2 SYDVKM. This CDR3 is built from 17 residues. The CDR3 DNA reads as TGTGCCAGCAGTTTATGGCAAGCCGAATATAGCAATCAGCCCCAGCATTTT. Translation gives CASSLWQAEYSNQPQHF.

The chain carries TRBV28 and TRBJ2-7, with unresolved D. The length of the CDR3 is 13 residues. Per germline, CDR1 MDHEN and CDR2 SYDVKM. V was clipped by 7 bases and J by 2 bases, with 12 bases between them. The CDR3 DNA reads as TGTGCCAGCAACGGCGGCCCTGCCTACGAGCAGTACTTC. Its translation is CASNGGPAYEQYF.

The gene calls are TRBV4-2 and TRBJ2-2; D may be TRBD1 (6 bases). Germline V gives CDR1 LGHNA, CDR2 YNFKEQ. V was shortened by 2 bases and J by 5 bases, with 15 bases between the two germline ends. This CDR3 is 16 amino acids long. As DNA, the CDR3 is TGTGCCAGCAGCCAACCCCAGGGGTCGGTGACCGGGGAGCTGTTTTTT. Translation gives CASSQPQGSVTGELFF.

This clone was detected only once. The chain uses TRBV18 and TRBJ2-1; TRBD1 might be the D (6 bases). Trimming stripped 4 bases from V and 0 bases from J, with 10 bases between. CDR3 length equals 15 residues. Germline V gene data show CDR1 as KGHSH and CDR2 as LQKENI. CDR3 nucleotides: TGTGCCAGCTCACTCAGGGGTCTCTCCTACAATGAGCAGTTCTTC. It specifies CASSLRGLSYNEQFF.

The V call is TRBV3-1 (or the pseudogene TRBV3-2), the J call TRBJ2-5; D call uncertain. Germline CDR1 and CDR2: LGHDT and YNNKEL (reference sequence). The CDR3 spans 13 residues. V dropped 4 bases and J dropped 5 bases, with 11 bases sitting between them. As DNA, the CDR3 is TGTGCCAGCAGCCTACGGTCTGAGGAGACCCAGTACTTC. Its protein is CASSLRSEETQYF.

Only one count was recorded for this clone. The gene calls are TRBV2 and TRBJ2-1; 8 bases are a match to TRBD2. CDR3 length: 15 residues. Germline V gene lookup returns CDR1 SNHLY and CDR2 FYNNEI. V lost 0 bases, J lost 8 bases, and 6 bases stayed unmatched. CDR3 sequence reads: CASSEAGTRVDEQFF. CDR3 DNA: TGTGCCAGCAGTGAAGCCGGGACTAGGGTCGATGAGCAGTTCTTC.

V gene TRBV6-2 or TRBV6-3 combines with J gene TRBJ1-2; 7 bases are a match to TRBD1. Germline V lookup: CDR1 MNHEY, CDR2 SVGEGT. Germline trimming cut 7 bases from V and 5 bases from J; bases unmatched to any gene: 10. This CDR3 comprises 14 residues. The CDR3 nucleotides read TGTGCCAGCACCTACTCGGGGACAGTGTATGGCTACACCTTC. The encoded protein is CASTYSGTVYGYTF.

About this clone: Other DNA sequences in the sample encode the same CDR3. V is TRBV9 and J is TRBJ2-1; TRBD2 aligns across 8 bases. The germline gives CDR1 SGDLS, CDR2 YYNGEE. The CDR3 sequence is 15 residues long. With V trimmed by 1 base and J by 0 bases, 0 bases remained unmatched. The CDR3 sequence is CASSVSGGSYNEQFF. CDR3 coding DNA: TGTGCCAGCAGCGTAAGCGGGGGCTCCTACAATGAGCAGTTCTTC.

V and J are TRBV7-9 and TRBJ2-2; the match to TRBD1 covers 12 bases. Germline values: CDR1 SEHNR, CDR2 FQNEAQ (reference sequence). Unmatched junction bases numbered 3, after V lost 10 bases and J lost 6 bases. CDR3 size: 13 residues. The CDR3 bases are TGTGCCACAGGGACAGGGGGCCCCGGGGAGCTGTTTTTT. It encodes CATGTGGPGELFF.

The rearrangement links TRBV9 to TRBJ2-7; 11 bases align to TRBD2. The CDR3 is 15 amino acids. The V and J ends lost 0 bases and 4 bases, in that order; junction bases with no gene match: 3. The V gene's germline CDR1 is SGDLS and CDR2 YYNGEE. CDR3 region: CASSVDPSGGYEQYF. The CDR3 DNA sequence: TGTGCCAGCAGCGTAGATCCTAGCGGGGGGTACGAGCAGTACTTC.

This chain uses TRBV28 with TRBJ2-7; 8 bases agree with TRBD1. Trimming cost V 6 bases and J 3 bases; bases outside gene matches: 4. In germline, CDR1 is MDHEN, CDR2 SYDVKM. CDR3 length: 13 residues. CDR3 residues: CASSAGQVYEQYF. CDR3 coding DNA: TGTGCCAGCAGCGCGGGACAGGTCTACGAGCAGTACTTC.

In its sample, this clone was seen once. The V call is TRBV25-1, the J call TRBJ1-2, with TRBD1 matching over 7 bases. The germline V gene has CDR1 MGHDK and CDR2 SYGVNS. The CDR3 is 15 residues long. Germline trimming cut 3 bases from V and 8 bases from J; bases unmatched to any gene: 12. The CDR3 loop is CASSEEGAPVRGYTF. CDR3 in DNA: TGTGCCAGCAGTGAGGAGGGGGCCCCGGTCCGCGGCTACACCTTC.

This chain links TRBV19 with TRBJ2-1, with D possibly TRBD1 on 6 matching bases. Germline loops: CDR1 LNHDA, CDR2 SQIVND (reference sequence). The CDR3 sequence is 15 residues long. V was trimmed by 7 bases and J by 7 bases, leaving 20 bases between them. The CDR3 DNA sequence: TGTGCCAGTACCCAGGGGAACAGCCGTCGAAATGAGCAGTTCTTC. Translating it yields CASTQGNSRRNEQFF.

This rearrangement joins TRBV7-9 to TRBJ1-1, with 7 bases fitting TRBD1. The CDR3 is 15 amino acids. The junction had 5 bases not matched to a gene; V was cut back by 0 bases and J by 4 bases. The germline gives CDR1 SEHNR, CDR2 FQNEAQ (reference sequence). The CDR3 spells CASSLAMGTATEAFF. DNA of the CDR3: TGTGCCAGCAGCTTAGCGATGGGGACAGCCACTGAAGCTTTCTTT. The whole variable domain, filled in from reference TRBV7-9 and TRBJ1-1, reads DTGVSQNPRHKITKRGQNVTFRCDPISEHNRLYWYRQTLGQGPEFLTYFQNEAQLEKSRLLSDRFSAERPKGSFSTLEIQRTEQGDSAMYLCASSLAMGTATEAFFGQGTRLTVV.

The gene calls are TRBV6-6 and TRBJ2-7; 9 nucleotides line up with TRBD1. From germline, CDR1 is MNHNY and CDR2 SVGAGI (reference sequence). The CDR3 sequence is 14 residues long. Unmatched junction bases numbered 6, after V lost 6 bases and J lost 3 bases. As DNA, the CDR3 is TGTGCCAGCAGGTCCGGGACAGGGATCTACGAGCAGTACTTC. It codes for CASRSGTGIYEQYF.

The J gene is TRBJ2-2, the V gene TRBV4-2, with TRBD2 matching 14 bases. The CDR3 contains 18 residues. V gave up 4 bases and J gave up 3 bases; unmatched junction bases: 7. In germline, CDR1 is LGHNA, CDR2 YNFKEQ. CDR3: CASSRGTSGGQDTGELFF. The CDR3 DNA follows: TGTGCCAGCAGCCGCGGGACTAGCGGGGGCCAGGACACCGGGGAGCTGTTTTTT.

This clone appeared a single time. The chain links TRBV24-1 to TRBJ2-2; TRBD1 is a possible D gene (5 bases). Between the trimmed V and J ends, which lost 1 base and 6 bases, there was a span of 11 bases. There are 15 residues in the CDR3. CDR1 and CDR2 (germline): KGHDR, SFDVKD. CDR3 in DNA: TGTGCCACCAGTGATTTTCCCAGGGCGGCCGGGGAGCTGTTTTTT. As protein: CATSDFPRAAGELFF.

The chain employs TRBV7-6 and TRBJ2-2; 8 bases map to TRBD1. The junction had 10 bases not matched to a gene; V was cut back by 5 bases and J by 2 bases. CDR3 length equals 17 residues. Germline loops: CDR1 SGHVS, CDR2 FNYEAQ. The CDR3 DNA is TGTGCCAGCAGCCCTTCCTCCTCAGGGGGCAACACCGGGGAGCTGTTTTTT. The encoded protein is CASSPSSSGGNTGELFF.

The gene calls are TRBV5-1 and TRBJ1-3, with a weak D call TRBD1 (6 bases). Germline V gene sequence: CDR1 SGHRS, CDR2 YFSETQ. V lost 3 bases, J lost 4 bases, and 11 bases lay in between. The CDR3 is made up of 14 amino acids. The CDR3 spells CASSSGTPGNTIYF. CDR3 nucleotides: TGCGCCAGCAGCTCCGGGACACCCGGAAACACCATATATTTT.